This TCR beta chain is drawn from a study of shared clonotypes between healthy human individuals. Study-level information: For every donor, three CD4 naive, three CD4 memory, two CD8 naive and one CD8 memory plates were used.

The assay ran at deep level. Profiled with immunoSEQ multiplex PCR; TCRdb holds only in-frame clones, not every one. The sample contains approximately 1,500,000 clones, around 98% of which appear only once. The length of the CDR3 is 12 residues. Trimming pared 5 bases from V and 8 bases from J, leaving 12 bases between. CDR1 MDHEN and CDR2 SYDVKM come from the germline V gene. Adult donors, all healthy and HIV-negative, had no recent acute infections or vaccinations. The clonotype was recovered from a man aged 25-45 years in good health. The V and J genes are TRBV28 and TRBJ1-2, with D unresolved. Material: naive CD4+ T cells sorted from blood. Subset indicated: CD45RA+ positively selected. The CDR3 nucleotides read TGTGCCAGCAGTAAGCAGAGAGACGGCTACACCTTC. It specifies CASSKQRDGYTF.